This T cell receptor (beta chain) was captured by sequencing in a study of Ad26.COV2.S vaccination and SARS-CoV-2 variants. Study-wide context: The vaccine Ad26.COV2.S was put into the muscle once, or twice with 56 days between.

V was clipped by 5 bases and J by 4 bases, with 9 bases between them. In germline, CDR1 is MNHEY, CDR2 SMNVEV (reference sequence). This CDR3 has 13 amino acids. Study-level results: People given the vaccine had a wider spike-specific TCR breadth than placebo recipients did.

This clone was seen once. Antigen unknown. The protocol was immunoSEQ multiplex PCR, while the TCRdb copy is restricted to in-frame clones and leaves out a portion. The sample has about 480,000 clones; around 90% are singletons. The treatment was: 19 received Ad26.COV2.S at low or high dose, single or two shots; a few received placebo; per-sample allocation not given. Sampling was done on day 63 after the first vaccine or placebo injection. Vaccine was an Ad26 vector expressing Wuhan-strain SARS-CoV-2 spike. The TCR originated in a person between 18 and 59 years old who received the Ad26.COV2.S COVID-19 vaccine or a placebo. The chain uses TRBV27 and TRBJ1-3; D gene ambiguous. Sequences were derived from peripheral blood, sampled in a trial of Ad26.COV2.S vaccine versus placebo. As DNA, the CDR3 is TGTGCCAGCAGTCCGGGTGCAGGAAACACCATATATTTT. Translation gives CASSPGAGNTIYF.